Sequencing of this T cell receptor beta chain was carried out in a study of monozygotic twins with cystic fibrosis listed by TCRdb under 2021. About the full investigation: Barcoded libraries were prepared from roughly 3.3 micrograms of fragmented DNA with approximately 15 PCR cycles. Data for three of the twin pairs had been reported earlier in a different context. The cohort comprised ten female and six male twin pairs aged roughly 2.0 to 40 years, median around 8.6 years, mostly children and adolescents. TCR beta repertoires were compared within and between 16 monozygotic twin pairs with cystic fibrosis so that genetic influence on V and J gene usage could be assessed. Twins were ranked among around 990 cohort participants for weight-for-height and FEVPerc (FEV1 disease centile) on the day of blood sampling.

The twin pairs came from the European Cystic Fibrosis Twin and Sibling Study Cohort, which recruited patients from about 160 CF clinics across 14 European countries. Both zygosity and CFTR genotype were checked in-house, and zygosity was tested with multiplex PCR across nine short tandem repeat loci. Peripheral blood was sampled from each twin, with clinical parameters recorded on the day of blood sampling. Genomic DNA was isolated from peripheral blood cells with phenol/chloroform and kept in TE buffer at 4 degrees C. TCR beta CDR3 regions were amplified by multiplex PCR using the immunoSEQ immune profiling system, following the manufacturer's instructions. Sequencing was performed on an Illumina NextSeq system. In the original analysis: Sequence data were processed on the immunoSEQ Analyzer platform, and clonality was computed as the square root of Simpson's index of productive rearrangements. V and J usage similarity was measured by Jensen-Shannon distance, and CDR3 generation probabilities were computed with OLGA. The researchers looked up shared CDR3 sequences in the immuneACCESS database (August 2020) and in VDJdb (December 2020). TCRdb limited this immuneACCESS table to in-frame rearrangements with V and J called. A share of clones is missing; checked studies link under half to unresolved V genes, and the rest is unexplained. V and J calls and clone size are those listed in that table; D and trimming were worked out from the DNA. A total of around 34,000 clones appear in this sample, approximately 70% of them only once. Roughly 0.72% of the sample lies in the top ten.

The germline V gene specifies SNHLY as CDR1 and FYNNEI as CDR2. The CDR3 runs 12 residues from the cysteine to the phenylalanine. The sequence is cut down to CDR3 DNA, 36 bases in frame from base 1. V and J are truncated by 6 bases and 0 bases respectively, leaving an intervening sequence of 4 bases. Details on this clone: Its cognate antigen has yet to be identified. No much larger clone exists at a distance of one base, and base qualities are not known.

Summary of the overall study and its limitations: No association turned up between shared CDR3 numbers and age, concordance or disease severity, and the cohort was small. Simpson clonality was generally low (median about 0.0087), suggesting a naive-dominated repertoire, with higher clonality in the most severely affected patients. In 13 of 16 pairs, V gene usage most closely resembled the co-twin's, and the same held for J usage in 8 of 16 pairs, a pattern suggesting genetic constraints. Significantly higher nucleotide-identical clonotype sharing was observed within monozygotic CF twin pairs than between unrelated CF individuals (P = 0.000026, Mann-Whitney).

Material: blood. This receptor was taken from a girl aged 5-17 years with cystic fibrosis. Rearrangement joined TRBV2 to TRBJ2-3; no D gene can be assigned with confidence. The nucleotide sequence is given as TGTGCCAGCAGGGGGAGCACAGATACGCAGTATTTT. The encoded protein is CASRGSTDTQYF.